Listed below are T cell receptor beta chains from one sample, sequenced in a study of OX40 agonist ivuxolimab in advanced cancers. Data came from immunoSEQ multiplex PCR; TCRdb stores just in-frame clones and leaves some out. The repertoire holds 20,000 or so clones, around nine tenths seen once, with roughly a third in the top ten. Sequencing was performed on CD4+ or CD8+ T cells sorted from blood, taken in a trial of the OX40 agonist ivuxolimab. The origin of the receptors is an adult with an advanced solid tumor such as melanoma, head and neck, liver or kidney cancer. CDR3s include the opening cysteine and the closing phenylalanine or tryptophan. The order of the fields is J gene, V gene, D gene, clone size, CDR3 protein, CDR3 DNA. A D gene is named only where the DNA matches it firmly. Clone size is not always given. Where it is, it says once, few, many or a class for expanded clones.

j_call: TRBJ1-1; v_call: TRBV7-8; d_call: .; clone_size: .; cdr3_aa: CASSLARGEAFF; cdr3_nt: TGTGCCAGCAGCTTAGCGAGGGGTGAAGCTTTCTTT
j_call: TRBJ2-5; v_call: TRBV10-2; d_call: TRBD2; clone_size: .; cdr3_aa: CASNRLAGQETQYF; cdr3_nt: TGCGCCAGCAATCGACTAGCGGGACAAGAGACCCAGTACTTC
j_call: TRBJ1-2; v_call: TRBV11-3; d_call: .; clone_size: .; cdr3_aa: CASRREYYGYTF; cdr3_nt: TGTGCCAGCAGGAGAGAGTACTATGGCTACACCTTC
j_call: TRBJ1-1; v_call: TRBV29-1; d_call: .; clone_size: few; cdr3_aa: CSVELFNTEAFF; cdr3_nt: TGCAGCGTTGAACTGTTTAACACTGAAGCTTTCTTT
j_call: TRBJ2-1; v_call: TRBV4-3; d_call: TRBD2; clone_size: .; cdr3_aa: CASNRGTSGTNEQFF; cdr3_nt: TGCGCCAGTAATAGGGGGACTAGCGGGACCAATGAGCAGTTCTTC
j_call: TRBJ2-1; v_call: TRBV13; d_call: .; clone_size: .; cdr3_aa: CASSPGGGNEQFF; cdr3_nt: TGTGCCAGCAGCCCCGGGGGCGGTAATGAGCAGTTCTTC
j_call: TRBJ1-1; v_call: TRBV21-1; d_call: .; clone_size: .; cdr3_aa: CASSKSVDREGTEAFF; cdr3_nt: TGTGCCAGCAGCAAAAGCGTAGACAGGGAGGGCACTGAAGCTTTCTTT
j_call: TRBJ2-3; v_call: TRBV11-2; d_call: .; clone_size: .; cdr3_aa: CASIGGWRNTQYF; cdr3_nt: TGTGCCAGCATAGGGGGTTGGAGGAATACGCAGTATTTT
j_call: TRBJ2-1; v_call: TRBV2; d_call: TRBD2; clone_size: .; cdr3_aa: CASSEDTGGGYNEQFF; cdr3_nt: TGTGCCAGCAGTGAAGATACGGGAGGGGGTTACAATGAGCAGTTCTTC
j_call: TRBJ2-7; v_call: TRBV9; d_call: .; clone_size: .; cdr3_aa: CASSGIEQYF; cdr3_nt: TGTGCCAGCAGCGGGATCGAGCAGTACTTC
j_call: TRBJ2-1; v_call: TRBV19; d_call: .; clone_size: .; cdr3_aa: CASSPRREDYYNEQFF; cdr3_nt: TGTGCCAGTAGTCCTAGGAGGGAGGACTACTACAATGAGCAGTTCTTC
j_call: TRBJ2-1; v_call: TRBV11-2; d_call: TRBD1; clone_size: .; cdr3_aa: CASSLVPGGWAEQFF; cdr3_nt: TGTGCCAGCAGCTTAGTCCCAGGGGGCTGGGCTGAGCAGTTCTTC
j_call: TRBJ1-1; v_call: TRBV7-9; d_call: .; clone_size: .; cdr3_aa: CASSFSSRNTEAFF; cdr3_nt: TGTGCCAGCAGCTTTTCATCCAGGAACACTGAAGCTTTCTTT
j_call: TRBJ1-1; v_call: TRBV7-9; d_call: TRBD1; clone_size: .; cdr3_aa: CASNRQGASAEAFF; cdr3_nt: TGTGCCAGCAACCGACAGGGGGCTTCGGCTGAAGCTTTCTTT
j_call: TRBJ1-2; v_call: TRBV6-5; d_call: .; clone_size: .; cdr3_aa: CASAGADPYGYTF; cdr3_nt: TGTGCCAGCGCCGGGGCAGACCCCTATGGCTACACCTTC
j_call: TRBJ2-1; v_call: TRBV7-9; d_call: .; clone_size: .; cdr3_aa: CASSLVGGSYNEQFF; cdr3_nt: TGTGCCAGCAGCTTAGTGGGGGGCTCCTACAATGAGCAGTTCTTC